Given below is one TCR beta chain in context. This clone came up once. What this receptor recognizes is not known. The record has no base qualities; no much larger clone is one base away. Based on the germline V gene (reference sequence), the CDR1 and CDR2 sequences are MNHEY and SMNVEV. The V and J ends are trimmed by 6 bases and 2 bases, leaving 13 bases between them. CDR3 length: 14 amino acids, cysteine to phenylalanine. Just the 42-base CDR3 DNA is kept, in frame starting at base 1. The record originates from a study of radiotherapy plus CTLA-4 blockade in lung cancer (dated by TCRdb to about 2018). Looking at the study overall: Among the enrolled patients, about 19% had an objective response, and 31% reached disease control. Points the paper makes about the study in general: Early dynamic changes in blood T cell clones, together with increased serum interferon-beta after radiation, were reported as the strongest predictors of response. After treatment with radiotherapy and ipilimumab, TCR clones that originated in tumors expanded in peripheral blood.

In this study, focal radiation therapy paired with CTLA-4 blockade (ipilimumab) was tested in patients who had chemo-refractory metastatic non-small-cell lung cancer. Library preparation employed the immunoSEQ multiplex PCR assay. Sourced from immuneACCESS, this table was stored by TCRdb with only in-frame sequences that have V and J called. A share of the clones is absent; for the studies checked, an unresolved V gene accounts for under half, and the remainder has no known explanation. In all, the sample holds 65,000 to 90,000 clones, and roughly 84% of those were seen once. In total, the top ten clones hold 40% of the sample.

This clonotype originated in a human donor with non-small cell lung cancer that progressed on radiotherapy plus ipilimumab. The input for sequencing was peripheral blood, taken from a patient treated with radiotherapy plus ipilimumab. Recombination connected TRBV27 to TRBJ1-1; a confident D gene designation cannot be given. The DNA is TGTGCCAGCAGCCAACCGGTCGGAAACACTGAAGCTTTCTTT. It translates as CASSQPVGNTEAFF.